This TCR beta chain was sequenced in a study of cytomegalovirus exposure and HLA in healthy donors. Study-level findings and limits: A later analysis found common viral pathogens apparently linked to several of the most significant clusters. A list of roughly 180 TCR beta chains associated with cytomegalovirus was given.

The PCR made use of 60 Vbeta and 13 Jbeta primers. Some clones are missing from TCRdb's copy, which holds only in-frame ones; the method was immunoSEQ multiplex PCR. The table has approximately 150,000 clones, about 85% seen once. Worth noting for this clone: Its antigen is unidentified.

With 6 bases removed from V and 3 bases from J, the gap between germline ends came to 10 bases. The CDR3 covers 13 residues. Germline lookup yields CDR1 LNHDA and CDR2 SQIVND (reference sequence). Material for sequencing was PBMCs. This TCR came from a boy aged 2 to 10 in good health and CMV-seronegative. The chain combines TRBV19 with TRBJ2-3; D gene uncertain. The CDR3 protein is CASRDKRTDTQYF. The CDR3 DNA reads TGTGCCAGTAGAGACAAGAGAACAGATACGCAGTATTTT.